This TCR beta chain derives from a study of response to subunit inactivated influenza vaccine. For this clonotype: Its antigen is still unknown.

Findings of the study overall: With each seasonal influenza vaccination, the authors suggested, few new T cells are recruited.

This CDR3 spans 17 amino acids. TCRdb fed the RT-PCR reads into MiXCR, producing one record per CDR3 protein. The data contain hundreds of thousands of distinct CDR3 sequences, approximately 11% of them singletons. This TCR derives from a man aged 50 or older who received an inactivated influenza vaccine. Here the sequenced sample was PBMCs from blood, taken about 40 days after vaccination. The chain recombines TRBV21-1 with TRBJ1-1; TRBD1 is taken as the D call from the table, unchecked against the DNA. TRBV21-1 is a known pseudogene. The CDR3 sequence: CASSKCVGTGGGTEAFF. The CDR3 DNA sequence: TGTGCCAGCAGCAAATGTGTAGGGACAGGGGGCGGCACTGAAGCTTTCTTT.